The 27 T cell receptor beta chains in this list originate from one sample, sequenced in a study of monozygotic twins with inflammatory bowel disease. Each CDR3 protein gets one entry in TCRdb, which reprocessed the 5' RACE reads and gives no DNA. The repertoire table contains some 440,000 distinct CDR3 sequences. The material sequenced was blood. Every receptor here comes from a human donor with ulcerative colitis or Crohn's disease, or a healthy co-twin of an affected twin (not recorded which).

CDR3 region: CSVADRDEQFF. The chain uses TRBV29-1 and TRBJ2-1; no DNA is available, so the TRBD1 call from TCRdb remains unchecked. CDR3 length equals 11 residues. CDR1 SQVTM and CDR2 ANQGSEA come from the germline V gene.

This rearrangement joins TRBV7-2 to TRBJ2-1; TCRdb outputs TRBD1, but without DNA this stays unchecked. Germline CDR1 reads SGHTA; CDR2 reads FQGNSA. This CDR3 spans 12 amino acids. The CDR3 sequence: CASSRPWAEQFF.

V is TRBV7-3 and J is TRBJ2-2. The CDR3 length is 16 residues. The germline gives CDR1 SGHTA, CDR2 FQGTGA. CDR3 sequence: CASSLVAGANTGELFF. Combining the CDR3 with reference TRBV7-3 and TRBJ2-2 gives the whole variable domain GAGVSQTPSNKVTEKGKYVELRCDPISGHTALYWYRQSLGQGPEFLIYFQGTGAADDSGLPNDRFFAVRPEGSVSTLKIQRTERGDSAVYLCASSLVAGANTGELFFGEGSRLTVL.

The genes are TRBV6-1 and TRBJ1-3; TCRdb calls TRBD1, which cannot be checked without DNA. The germline gives CDR1 MNHNS, CDR2 SASEGT. The CDR3 has 15 amino acids. Here the CDR3 reads CATAKDSRSGNTIYF.

This rearrangement joins TRBV7-9 to TRBJ1-2. The germline gives CDR1 SEHNR, CDR2 FQNEAQ (reference sequence). CDR3 size: 14 residues. CDR3 in amino acids: CASSLGGVNYGYTF.

V usage is TRBV27 and J usage is TRBJ2-3; TCRdb designates TRBD1, a call that cannot be tested without DNA. Germline CDR1 is MNHEY and CDR2 is SMNVEV (reference sequence). This CDR3 is 20 amino acids long. CDR3 region: CASRRLRGQGLWGHTDTQYF.

The chain uses TRBV9 and TRBJ2-1; TCRdb gives TRBD1 as the D gene, but with no DNA this cannot be confirmed. The CDR3 consists of 16 residues. The germline V gene encodes CDR1 SGDLS and CDR2 YYNGEE. CDR3 protein: CASSPPGPTVNNEQFF.

The chain combines TRBV6-1 with TRBJ2-2; with no DNA, the TCRdb D assignment of TRBD1 cannot be verified. Germline values: CDR1 MNHNS, CDR2 SASEGT. The CDR3 consists of 14 residues. CDR3 sequence: CASKSGQHTGELFF.

The rearrangement uses TRBV27 and TRBJ1-2. This CDR3 region has 11 residues. Germline-derived CDR1 and CDR2 are MNHEY and SMNVEV (reference sequence). CDR3 in amino acids: CAIPRNYGYTF.

The V gene is TRBV6-5, the J gene TRBJ2-7; as DNA is missing, the TRBD1 call by TCRdb cannot be tested. The CDR3 is 13 amino acids. Per the germline V gene, CDR1 is MNHEY and CDR2 is SVGAGI. CDR3 region: CASSGTQGYEQYF.

V and J are TRBV7-6 and TRBJ1-2; with no DNA, the TCRdb D assignment of TRBD1 cannot be verified. Germline V gives CDR1 SGHVS, CDR2 FNYEAQ. CDR3 length: 13 residues. CDR3: CASNLGGGEGYTF.

This chain links TRBV7-2 with TRBJ1-2; lacking DNA, the TRBD1 call made by TCRdb goes unchecked. Per germline, CDR1 SGHTA and CDR2 FQGNSA. The CDR3 loop spans 16 amino acids. Here the CDR3 reads CASSPGTGGVSYGYTF.

The chain recombines TRBV20-1 with TRBJ2-2. The CDR3 is 13 amino acids. CDR1 is DFQATT, CDR2 SNEGSKA, per germline (reference sequence). The CDR3 is CSARAGVTGELFF.

This chain connects TRBV5-1 to TRBJ2-7. This CDR3 is 13 amino acids long. Germline lookup yields CDR1 SGHRS and CDR2 YFSETQ. CDR3 sequence: CASSFSGIYEQYF. Full variable domain (remainder filled in from reference TRBV5-1 and TRBJ2-7): KAGVTQTPRYLIKTRGQQVTLSCSPISGHRSVSWYQQTPGQGLQFLFEYFSETQRNKGNFPGRFSGRQFSNSRSEMNVSTLELGDSALYLCASSFSGIYEQYFGPGTRLTVT.

This chain links TRBV3-1 with TRBJ2-2; TCRdb gives TRBD2 as the D gene, but with no DNA this cannot be confirmed. The CDR3 contains 15 residues. Germline V gene data show CDR1 as LGHDT and CDR2 as YNNKEL (reference sequence). This chain's CDR3 is CASSHGLVATGELFF.

V gene TRBV7-2 combines with J gene TRBJ1-2. The V gene's germline CDR1 is SGHTA and CDR2 FQGNSA. The CDR3 runs to 14 residues. The CDR3 spells CASSSTYLSYGYTF.

The chain has TRBV20-1 and TRBJ2-7; TCRdb outputs TRBD2, but without DNA this stays unchecked. From germline, CDR1 is DFQATT and CDR2 SNEGSKA (reference sequence). This CDR3 spans 14 amino acids. The CDR3 loop is CSASPPSVPYEQYF.

The chain couples TRBV20-1 to TRBJ2-2; TCRdb designates TRBD2, a call that cannot be tested without DNA. The CDR3 totals 17 residues. Germline V gene sequence: CDR1 DFQATT, CDR2 SNEGSKA (reference sequence). The CDR3 reads CSARGGLATTNTGELFF.

The CDR3: CASSERDRTSPLHF. The chain has TRBV25-1 and TRBJ1-6; no DNA is available, so the TRBD1 call from TCRdb remains unchecked. CDR1 and CDR2 from the germline V gene are MGHDK and SYGVNS. CDR3 size: 14 residues.

V gene TRBV10-3 combines with J gene TRBJ2-3. The CDR3 is made up of 14 amino acids. CDR1 ENHRY and CDR2 SYGVKD come from the germline V gene. CDR3 loop: CAISETQVGDTQYF.

The chain has TRBV7-8 and TRBJ2-7; absent DNA, TCRdb's TRBD1 call cannot be checked. CDR1 SGHVS and CDR2 FQNEAQ come from the germline V gene. This CDR3 spans 14 amino acids. The CDR3 here is CASTPGDRTYEQYF. The whole variable domain, remainder taken from reference TRBV7-8 and TRBJ2-7, is GAGVSQSPRYKVAKRGQDVALRCDPISGHVSLFWYQQALGQGPEFLTYFQNEAQLDKSGLPSDRFFAERPEGSVSTLKIQRTQQEDSAVYLCASTPGDRTYEQYFGPGTRLTVT.

The chain employs TRBV6-5 and TRBJ2-7; TCRdb lists TRBD1, though no DNA is available to test this call. CDR3 size: 15 residues. Germline V gives CDR1 MNHEY, CDR2 SVGAGI. The CDR3 region is CASSSTGTGSREQYF.

J is TRBJ2-2 and V is TRBV3-1; absent DNA, TCRdb's TRBD2 call cannot be checked. Germline lookup yields CDR1 LGHDT and CDR2 YNNKEL (reference sequence). The CDR3 sequence is 16 residues long. CDR3 region: CASSPTGLTTDGELFF.

The CDR3 loop reads CASSLEQGMGGYTF. J is TRBJ1-2 and V is TRBV7-9. In germline, CDR1 is SEHNR, CDR2 FQNEAQ (reference sequence). The CDR3 is 14 residues long. The full variable domain, its missing parts supplied by reference TRBV7-9 and TRBJ1-2, is DTGVSQNPRHKITKRGQNVTFRCDPISEHNRLYWYRQTLGQGPEFLTYFQNEAQLEKSRLLSDRFSAERPKGSFSTLEIQRTEQGDSAMYLCASSLEQGMGGYTFGSGTRLTVV.

The chain employs TRBV7-2 and TRBJ1-2. CDR1 is SGHTA, CDR2 FQGNSA, per germline. The CDR3 has 15 amino acids. CDR3 protein: CASSLGRGLNYGYTF.

The V call is TRBV2, the J call TRBJ2-3. CDR3 length equals 11 residues. Germline assignment: CDR1 SNHLY and CDR2 FYNNEI. CDR3: CAIYETDTQYF.

The chain links TRBV5-1 to TRBJ1-3. CDR1 is SGHRS and CDR2 is YFSETQ in the germline V gene. The CDR3 is 15 residues long. CDR3 region: CASSLDGGGGNTIYF.